This T cell receptor (beta chain) was identified in a study of cytomegalovirus exposure and HLA in healthy donors. When sampled, the donors appeared nominally healthy, though they likely had unrecorded immune exposures. PCR employed 60 Vbeta and 13 Jbeta primers. Method: immunoSEQ multiplex PCR; TCRdb's copy keeps in-frame clones and lacks some. The sample carries 150,000 to 200,000 clones, more than 60% recorded once. Per germline, CDR1 GTSNPN and CDR2 SVGIG (reference sequence). The CDR3 contains 15 residues. Trimming shortened V by 2 bases and J by 4 bases, and 15 bases separated the two germline ends.

The source material was PBMCs. The receptor's source is a man aged 25 to 40 in good health and CMV-seropositive. The chain recombines TRBV30 with TRBJ2-1; tentatively, D is TRBD2 (5 bases). DNA for the CDR3: TGTGCCTGGAGTTACGGGGAAAGGGATTACAATGAGCAGTTCTTC. This gives the protein CAWSYGERDYNEQFF.